This TCR beta chain was sequenced for a study of cytomegalovirus exposure and HLA in healthy donors listed by TCRdb under 2017. With regard to the full study: According to an earlier analysis of a few hundred of the donors, about 170 million T cells yielded 117 million unique TCR beta sequences and more than 250 Gb of sequence data. An early release covering around 630 HLA-typed donors comprised 300 to 350 gigabases of sequencing data and around 86 million unique TCR sequences. Of the 398 genotyped donors, over 70% fell in the genetic ancestry cluster associated with self-reported Caucasian donors. The study was designed to test whether signatures of past pathogen exposure could be identified by cataloging public T cell receptors. The study used immunosequencing to profile the T cell repertoires of approximately 650 subjects and linked those repertoires to cytomegalovirus serostatus. Besides the first cohort of roughly 660 subjects, a separate validation cohort made up of around 120 different subjects was used. To predict cytomegalovirus infection status, the study brought together high-throughput TCR immunosequencing, statistical association of individual TCRs with disease status, and machine learning. A later analysis re-examined previously published TCR beta repertoires from 500 to 700 donors and added high-resolution HLA genotyping to investigate patterns of TCR occurrence. In the later analysis, no new phenotypic data were used to find candidate immune exposures; instead, reliance was placed on TCR beta sequences and their occurrence across donors. To decide whether each TCR beta V gene segment behaved as functional or pseudogenic, an earlier analysis of 587 of the donors relied on high-throughput TCR beta sequencing. Donor age, sex, ethnicity and CMV serostatus were compiled together with the repertoire data. A later genetic analysis took genome-wide SNP genotypes for about 55% of the roughly 670 donors and used that subset as a discovery cohort. All discovery cohort repertoires had been generated using a single sequencing platform. HLA typing covered class I and class II loci at four-digit resolution. Typing coverage differed by locus: A, B, C, DRB1 and DQB1 were typed in roughly 629-640 donors, DQA1 in approximately 520, DPA1 in approximately 600, and DPB1 in just under 490. Because of strong linkage in the cohort, five DR-DQ haplotypes were treated as single units for association and clustering. Among 350 to 400 genotyped donors of the cohort, an average of approximately 240,000 unique TCR beta nucleotide sequences were sequenced per donor, around 20% of them non-productive.

Overall results and qualifications from the work: A cluster of highly shared sequence variants was judged likely to be a technical artifact of the sequencing pipeline. In this cohort, only TCR beta chains were sequenced, and detectable features were limited by the absence of alpha or paired-chain data. According to a later genetic analysis, donors in an Asian-associated ancestry cluster had fewer N-insertions in productive TCRs than the roughly 700-donor mean. Broadly in line with IMGT annotations, most TCR beta V segments showed up in productive rearrangements about 87% or about 30% of the time in an earlier analysis of some 590 of the donors. The earlier analysis of 587 of the donors excluded roughly 16 rarely observed V segments, including chromosome 9 orphons, because counts were too low. In a later analysis, HLA-associated TCR beta chains showed more clonal expansion and lower generation probabilities than non-associated chains that were equally common. Because the 87-base-pair reads could not distinguish some IMGT-functional V segments, including TRBV6-2 and TRBV6-3, those segments were excluded. In both the original and validation cohorts, the classifier was reported to diagnose cytomegalovirus status with high specificity and sensitivity. An association between a missense DCLRE1C variant and V-gene and J-gene trimming of TCR beta chains was found in a later genetic analysis and replicated in an independent cohort. When HLA alleles, especially DR and DQ, strongly co-occurred, attributing TCR associations to individual alleles was difficult. The study listed 150 to 200 TCR beta chains as associated with cytomegalovirus. A later analysis associated approximately 17,000 TCR beta sequences with specific HLA alleles at a false discovery rate of 0.05. A later analysis found that TCR association rates varied across HLA loci, with DRB1 alleles showing the most associated TCRs and HLA-C alleles the fewest. Three of the identified cytomegalovirus-associated TCR beta chains were confirmed in vitro to be specific for cytomegalovirus antigens. It was suggested by the authors that the approach could potentially be generalized to other disease states and immunological phenotypes. Several of the top co-occurrence clusters appeared to be linked to parvovirus B19, influenza, CMV and Epstein-Barr virus, according to a later analysis. A later analysis found that most CMV-associated TCR beta chains appeared HLA-restricted, with HLA associations seemingly driven largely by CMV exposure. HLA typing was unavailable for some donors at each locus, so association tests used only the typed subset. A further reported finding was that TCR beta sequences accurately predicted the HLA-A and HLA-B alleles for most subjects in the first cohort. Correlated functional status among segregating V segments might reflect linkage disequilibrium, but an unknown experimental factor could not be ruled out. Most TCR sequences were observed very rarely across donors, whereas some public TCRs were present in many individuals. The only immune exposure information available for the cohort was CMV serostatus. The presence/absence analyses assumed that sequencing depth was roughly uniform across donors, and that assumption may not be true.

About this clone itself: Its antigen has not been determined. No qualities accompany the bases; no much larger clone lies one base away.

The CDR3 sequence holds 14 residues, the cysteine and phenylalanine included. CDR3 DNA only is kept here, 42 bases in frame from base 1. CDR1 MNHEY and CDR2 SVGAGI are derived from the germline V gene. The V end loses 0 bases and the J end loses 1 base, and a stretch of 7 bases separates them. Library preparation was by the immunoSEQ multiplex PCR assay. For the multiplex PCR, a mixture combining 60 forward primers for TCR Vbeta segments and 13 reverse primers for TCR Jbeta segments was used. Amplification of the CDR3 region of rearranged TCR beta genes was performed with a multiplex PCR assay on genomic DNA. The Illumina HiSeq System was used to sequence the amplified TCR beta libraries as 87-base-pair reads. The study's processing was this. A later analysis counted tens of millions of unique TCR beta chains across the 650 to 800 repertoires, and some 11 million of these chains were shared by at least two donors. To remove PCR and sequencing errors, raw reads were error-corrected and collapsed into unique sequences using a nearest-neighbor algorithm that merged closely related sequences. CDR3 sequences were aligned to IMGT reference sequences to assign V, D and J gene segments. For a sequence to be retained, at least a six-nucleotide match to both a V gene segment and a J gene segment was required. Rearrangements were called productive when the CDR3 lacked stop codons and stayed in frame with V and J; all others were non-productive. Following IMGT convention, CDR3 was defined as the stretch from the second conserved V-encoded cysteine to the conserved J-encoded phenylalanine. The earlier analysis of about 560 of the donors excluded any sequence lacking an unambiguous match to a single V gene segment. In an earlier analysis of several hundred of the donors, V segments were called functional above 56.7% productive rearrangements and were called segregating when the between-donor standard deviation exceeded 5%. A statistical classification framework was developed to diagnose cytomegalovirus status using the catalog of TCR beta chain sequences. In a later analysis, TCR nucleotide sequences were compared against IMGT/GENE-DB human TR gene sequences so that V and J genes could be assigned. The TCRdist pipeline was used in a later analysis to assign CDR3 sequences and most-parsimonious VDJ recombination scenarios. In a later analysis, each TCR beta chain was defined by its CDR3 amino acid sequence together with its V-gene family, and reads lacking a unique V-gene family were excluded. To address suspected cross-contamination and a sequencing artifact, a later analysis removed some 620 highly shared, low-generation-probability nucleotide sequences. For each public chain, a later analysis derived a clonal expansion index from normalized ranks of inferred template counts within each repertoire. In a later analysis, generation probabilities were computed with a VDJ recombination model fitted to out-of-frame rearrangements, and the resulting probabilities were checked against IGoR. In a later analysis, TCR-TCR, TCR-HLA and TCR-CMV co-occurrence was scored with hypergeometric tests, and a repertoire-size bias correction was applied to TCR pairs. A later analysis estimated false discovery rates by permuting HLA or CMV assignments 20 times. In a later analysis, co-occurring TCRs were grouped with DBSCAN, and TCRdist sequence similarity was added when clustering was performed within HLA-allele-positive subsets. Co-occurrence clustering excluded repertoires with fewer than 30,000 or more than 120,000 public chains, plus five with anomalous nucleotide sharing. Held by TCRdb, this immuneACCESS table contains in-frame sequences only and omits some clones. Under half of the omission traces to an unresolved V gene where checked; the cause of the rest is unknown. Clonal size and the V and J genes are those of that table, whereas D and trimming came from the DNA. The sample data list about 190,000 clones, and 70% to 75% of these were observed just once. Clones ranked in the top ten supply approximately 4.8% of the sample.

The cohort comprised some 700 healthy bone marrow donors. All cohort members were sampled while nominally healthy, although unrecorded immune exposures were likely present. The donor tested CMV seropositive, placing the donor among the approximately 310 seropositive members of the cohort. Every donor gave a peripheral blood sample, and the peripheral blood mononuclear cells from that sample were used for TCR beta sequencing. The Qiagen DNeasy Blood Extraction Kit was used to extract genomic DNA from the blood cell samples. Source material: PBMCs. The TCR sequence derives from a man aged 30 to 45 in good health and CMV-seropositive. This chain joins TRBV6-5 to TRBJ2-7; 5 matching bases give a weak D call of TRBD1. The base sequence is TGTGCCAGCAGTTACTCGGCAGGGTCCTACGAGCAGTACTTC. Its amino acids are CASSYSAGSYEQYF.